This TCR beta chain is drawn from a study of technical replicates of blood from four donors. The germline V gene has CDR1 MDHEN and CDR2 SYDVKM. V lost 5 bases to trimming and J lost 1 base, with 11 bases between them. The CDR3 is 14 amino acids. This table comes from immunoSEQ multiplex PCR, and its TCRdb copy is limited to in-frame clones, with some not included. The sample holds some 98,000 clones, almost 96% seen once. The origin of this receptor is a human donor in good health. Material: T cells isolated from PBMCs. V and J are TRBV28 and TRBJ1-1; the D is unclear. For the CDR3, the DNA is TGTGCCAGCAGTGAAGACATCTCGAACACTGAAGCTTTCTTT. Its protein is CASSEDISNTEAFF.